This passage covers 8 T cell receptor beta chains from one sample sequenced in a study of T cells in Graves' hyperthyroidism and ophthalmopathy. Template material for amplifying TCR beta CDR3 regions consisted of RNA transcripts. HTBI primers were the set used in a first-round RT-PCR of the TCR CDR3. From the multiplex PCR reads, TCRdb called clonotypes with MiXCR, one entry per CDR3 protein. The table has approximately 410,000 distinct CDR3 sequences, about an eighth seen once. Material for sequencing was blood. The receptors were sampled from a woman under 30 with Graves' hyperthyroidism.

The rearrangement links TRBV5-1 to TRBJ2-6; D remains unclear. Trimming pared 2 bases from V and 0 bases from J, leaving 9 bases between. The CDR3 consists of 16 residues. Looked up from germline, CDR1 is SGHRS and CDR2 is YFSETQ. The CDR3 DNA reads as TGCGCCAGCAGCTTCGGACGACCCTCTGGGGCCAACGTCCTGACTTTC. This gives the protein CASSFGRPSGANVLTF.

This clonotype came up many times. Here the CDR3 DNA reads TGTGCCAGCAGTCCAAGGGGGCTGAACGAGCAGTACTTC. Translation: CASSPRGLNEQYF. V is TRBV27 and J is TRBJ2-7; 7 nucleotides line up with TRBD1. The CDR3 extends over 13 amino acids. Germline V CDR1 and CDR2: MNHEY, SMNVEV (reference sequence). Germline trimming cut 5 bases from V and 5 bases from J; bases unmatched to any gene: 6.

This clonotype has at least ten counts. The chain combines TRBV11-2 with TRBJ2-1; TRBD2 matches at 9 bases. Germline loops: CDR1 SGHAT, CDR2 FQNNGV. This CDR3 spans 16 amino acids. J was trimmed by 4 bases and V by 1 base; bases with no gene match: 5. The CDR3 protein is CASSLGLAGPYNEQFF. CDR3 nucleotide sequence: TGTGCCAGCAGCTTAGGTCTAGCGGGGCCATACAATGAGCAGTTCTTC.

This clonotype was seen many times. The chain has TRBV30 and TRBJ1-1, with 10 bases fitting TRBD1. Per the germline V gene, CDR1 is GTSNPN and CDR2 is SVGIG (reference sequence). This CDR3 is built from 13 residues. V shed 3 bases, J shed 7 bases, and the junction held 5 bases outside the gene matches. The CDR3 DNA is TGTGCCTGGAGGGACAGGGGGACTATTGAAGCTTTCTTT. The encoded protein is CAWRDRGTIEAFF.

As to this clonotype: This may be a read error: a much more frequent sequence differs by one nucleotide. The CDR3 spells CASSLGTPSGSSYNEQFF. Written as DNA, the CDR3 is TGTGCCAGCAGCTTAGGTACCCCTAGCGGGAGCTCCTACAATGAGCAGTTCTTC. J is TRBJ2-1 and V is TRBV7-6; 10 bases agree with TRBD2. From germline, CDR1 is SGHVS and CDR2 FNYEAQ. There are 18 residues in the CDR3. Losses at the gene ends were 1 base for V and 0 bases for J; bases not matched to a gene: 6.

This clonotype was counted ten times or more. The V gene is TRBV7-8, the J gene TRBJ2-5; 10 bases line up with TRBD2. The junction had 2 bases not matched to a gene; V was cut back by 3 bases and J by 1 base. The CDR3 runs to 15 residues. Per germline, CDR1 SGHVS and CDR2 FQNEAQ. The CDR3 loop reads CASSFRLAGQETQYF. CDR3 DNA: TGTGCCAGCAGCTTCAGACTAGCGGGCCAAGAGACCCAGTACTTC. Full variable domain (rest looked up from reference TRBV7-8 and TRBJ2-5): GAGVSQSPRYKVAKRGQDVALRCDPISGHVSLFWYQQALGQGPEFLTYFQNEAQLDKSGLPSDRFFAERPEGSVSTLKIQRTQQEDSAVYLCASSFRLAGQETQYFGPGTRLLVL.

There are a few counts of this clonotype. The genes are TRBV4-3 and TRBJ1-5; D gene uncertain. The CDR3 is made up of 13 amino acids. The V gene lost 0 bases and the J gene lost 5 bases, with 5 bases spanning the gap. Germline CDR1 reads LGHNA; CDR2 reads YSLEER. CDR3: CASSQESYQPQHF. CDR3 nucleotide sequence: TGCGCCAGCAGCCAAGAGTCTTATCAGCCCCAGCATTTT.

This clonotype was recorded at least ten times. The chain joins TRBV20-1 to TRBJ1-2, with a possible D match to TRBD1 (5 bases). This CDR3 has 12 amino acids. V lost 5 bases and J lost 3, with 10 bases in between. Germline V CDR1 and CDR2: DFQATT, SNEGSKA (reference sequence). The CDR3 DNA sequence: TGCAGTGCTTCTGGGGGGTACTATGGCTACACCTTC. It codes for CSASGGYYGYTF.